Shown below are 8 T cell receptor beta chains from a single sample sequenced in a study of blood T cells in healthy people across ages. Combining a sample-barcoded 5' primer with a J-beta primer mix, a second PCR ran for about 7 to 11 cycles. From the 5' RACE reads, TCRdb called clonotypes with MiXCR, one entry per CDR3 protein. Of 1.5 million to 2 million distinct CDR3 sequences detected, approximately 28% appear once; the ten largest clones hold around 7.7%. Specimen: blood. These receptors were obtained from a woman in her thirties in good health.

The gene calls are TRBV7-6 and TRBJ1-4; 8 bases are shared with TRBD1. Trimming cost V 4 bases and J 6 bases; bases outside gene matches: 7. Germline lookup yields CDR1 SGHVS and CDR2 FNYEAQ. The length of the CDR3 is 15 residues. The CDR3 coding sequence is TGTGCCAGCAGCTCTCAGGGGGCCGGGGATGAAAAACTGTTTTTT. It is translated as CASSSQGAGDEKLFF. Together with reference TRBV7-6 and TRBJ1-4, the CDR3 gives the full variable domain: GAGVSQSPRYKVTKRGQDVALRCDPISGHVSLYWYRQALGQGPEFLTYFNYEAQQDKSGLPNDRFSAERPEGSISTLTIQRTEQRDSAMYRCASSSQGAGDEKLFFGSGTQLSVL.

This clonotype was counted between two and nine times. The junction departs from the called germline gene at one end, perhaps through a read error. This rearrangement joins TRBV24-1 to TRBJ1-2; the D gene is possibly TRBD1 (5 bases). Germline values: CDR1 KGHDR, CDR2 SFDVKD. The CDR3 extends over 15 amino acids. This chain's CDR3 is CTTSDSGFSNYGYTF. The CDR3 DNA reads TGTACCACCAGTGATTCAGGGTTCTCTAACTATGGCTACACCTTC.

The chain is built from TRBV3-1 and TRBJ2-7; D may be TRBD1 or TRBD2 (6 bases each). From germline, CDR1 is LGHDT and CDR2 YNNKEL (reference sequence). The CDR3 runs to 16 residues. Deletions cut 1 base from V and 0 bases from J, with 13 bases between. The CDR3 is CASSQGGGGPSYEQYF. CDR3 coding DNA: TGTGCCAGCAGCCAAGGCGGAGGGGGTCCCTCCTACGAGCAGTACTTC.

The chain joins TRBV3-1 to TRBJ2-7; weak D call: TRBD2 (5 bases). The CDR3 is 13 amino acids. The V and J ends lost 0 bases and 6 bases respectively, with 9 bases between them. Germline values: CDR1 LGHDT, CDR2 YNNKEL (reference sequence). The CDR3 region has the DNA TGTGCCAGCAGCCAAGAGGTCCGGGGCGAGCAGTACTTC. This sequence encodes CASSQEVRGEQYF.

The chain carries TRBV29-1 and TRBJ2-7; possible D gene TRBD2, 5 bases. This CDR3 has 12 residues. CDR1 and CDR2 (germline): SQVTM, ANQGSEA. V lost 4 bases to trimming and J lost 9 bases, with 16 bases between them. The CDR3 DNA follows: TGCAGCGTTGGGGGAGCCAGAGATAGGCAGTACTTC. It encodes CSVGGARDRQYF.

This clonotype was counted between two and nine times. One junction end disagrees with the germline gene, perhaps due to a read error. The J gene is TRBJ1-4, the V gene TRBV29-1; 10 nucleotides align to TRBD1. In germline, CDR1 is SQVTM, CDR2 ANQGSEA. The CDR3 spans 14 residues. CDR3 bases: TGCAGCGTTTTGACAGGGGGCAATAATGAAAAACGGTTTTTT. Translation gives CSVLTGGNNEKRFF.

V and J are TRBV20-1 and TRBJ2-3, with D tentatively TRBD2 (5 bases). The CDR3 extends over 16 amino acids. The V end was cut by 0 bases, the J end by 3 bases, with 16 bases between. The germline V gene has CDR1 DFQATT and CDR2 SNEGSKA (reference sequence). CDR3 region: CSARDRTRMLTDTQYF. CDR3 sequence (DNA): TGCAGTGCTAGAGATCGAACTAGGATGTTAACAGATACGCAGTATTTT.

This clonotype has just a few counts. This chain joins TRBV6-6 and TRBJ2-5, with D maybe TRBD2 (5 bases). This CDR3 contains 14 residues. V was trimmed by 5 bases and J by 5 bases, leaving 15 bases between them. CDR1 is MNHNY, CDR2 SVGAGI, per germline (reference sequence). The CDR3 DNA sequence: TGTGCCAGCAGTCGTTCCGCCCCGGGGGAGACCCAGTACTTC. Its translation is CASSRSAPGETQYF.